The source of this T cell receptor (beta chain) is a study of T cells in Graves' hyperthyroidism and ophthalmopathy. The CDR3 regions of TCR beta were amplified from RNA transcripts. The primer set for the first-round RT-PCR of the TCR CDR3 was HTBI. From the multiplex PCR reads, TCRdb called clonotypes with MiXCR, one entry per CDR3 protein. The sample holds about 400,000 distinct CDR3 sequences; around a sixth are singletons and the top ten take about 7.7%. From germline, CDR1 is SGHTA and CDR2 FQGNSA. Trimming left V 0 bases short and J 5 bases short, with 9 bases between. The CDR3 loop spans 14 amino acids. This clonotype was observed many times.

The TCR was taken from a woman in her late teens or twenties with Graves' hyperthyroidism. V gene TRBV7-2 combines with J gene TRBJ2-3; D ambiguous. The sequenced sample consisted of blood. CDR3 sequence (DNA): TGTGCCAGCAGCTTAGCCACGGTAGGAGATACGCAGTATTTT. It yields the protein CASSLATVGDTQYF.